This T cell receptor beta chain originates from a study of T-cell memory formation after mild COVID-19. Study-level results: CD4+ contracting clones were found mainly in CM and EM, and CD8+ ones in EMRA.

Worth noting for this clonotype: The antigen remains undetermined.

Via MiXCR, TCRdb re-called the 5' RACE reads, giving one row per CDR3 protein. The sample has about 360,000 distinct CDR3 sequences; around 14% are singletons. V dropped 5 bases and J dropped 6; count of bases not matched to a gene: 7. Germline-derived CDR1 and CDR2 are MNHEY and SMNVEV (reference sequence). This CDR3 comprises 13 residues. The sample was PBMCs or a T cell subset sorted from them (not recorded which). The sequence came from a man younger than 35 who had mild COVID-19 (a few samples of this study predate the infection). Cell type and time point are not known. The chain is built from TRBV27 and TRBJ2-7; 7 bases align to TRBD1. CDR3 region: CASSPPPGGEQYF. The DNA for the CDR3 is TGTGCCAGCAGTCCCCCCCCAGGGGGCGAGCAGTACTTC.